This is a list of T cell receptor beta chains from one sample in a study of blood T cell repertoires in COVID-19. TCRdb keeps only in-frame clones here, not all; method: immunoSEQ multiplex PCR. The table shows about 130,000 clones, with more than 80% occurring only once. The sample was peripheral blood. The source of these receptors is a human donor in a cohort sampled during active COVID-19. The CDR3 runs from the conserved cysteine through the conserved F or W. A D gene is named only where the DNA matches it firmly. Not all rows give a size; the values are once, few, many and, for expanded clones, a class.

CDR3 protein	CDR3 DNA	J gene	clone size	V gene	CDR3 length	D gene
CASSFGQASGYGYTF	TGTGCCAGCAGCTTCGGACAGGCATCTGGCTATGGCTACACCTTC	TRBJ1-2	once	TRBV5-6	15	TRBD1
CATSTGNYEQYF	TGTGCCACCAGCACAGGCAACTACGAGCAGTACTTC	TRBJ2-7	NA	TRBV15	12	NA
CASSLFLGAGNEKLFF	TGTGCCAGCAGTTTATTTTTGGGGGCGGGTAATGAAAAACTGTTTTTT	TRBJ1-4	NA	TRBV27	16	NA
CASSFLGGGGELFF	TGTGCCAGCAGCTTTTTGGGGGGTGGCGGGGAGCTGTTTTTT	TRBJ2-2	NA	TRBV7-2	14	NA
CASSLERRLRAGNTIYF	TGTGCCAGCAGCTTAGAAAGGAGACTGAGAGCTGGAAACACCATATATTTT	TRBJ1-3	NA	TRBV7-2	17	NA
CAWGLLLGQYNEQFF	TGTGCCTGGGGCTTATTGTTGGGACAGTACAATGAGCAGTTCTTC	TRBJ2-1	NA	TRBV30	15	TRBD1
CASRTGDNSPLHF	TGTGCCAGCAGGACAGGGGACAATTCACCCCTCCACTTT	TRBJ1-6	NA	TRBV9	13	TRBD1
CASSTNTGNTEAFF	TGTGCCAGCAGTACCAACACAGGGAACACTGAAGCTTTCTTT	TRBJ1-1	NA	TRBV6-5	14	NA
CASSLRTGEVPQHF	TGTGCCAGTTCCCTCAGGACGGGGGAAGTTCCCCAGCATTTT	TRBJ1-5	NA	TRBV2	14	NA
CAISDQGRTEAFF	TGTGCCATCAGTGATCAGGGGCGGACTGAAGCTTTCTTT	TRBJ1-1	few	TRBV10-3	13	NA
CASSLSRTTTSYGYTF	TGCGCCAGCAGCTTGTCCCGGACAACCACTTCCTATGGCTACACCTTC	TRBJ1-2	NA	TRBV5-1	16	NA
CASSPIRLVGFF	TGTGCCAGCAGCCCCATTAGGCTAGTTGGGTTCTTC	TRBJ2-1	once	TRBV11-2	12	NA
CASSDSLRGSYNEQFF	TGTGCCAGCAGTGACTCTCTCAGGGGGTCCTACAATGAGCAGTTCTTC	TRBJ2-1	NA	TRBV6-4	16	TRBD1
CASSINRGTSQPQHF	TGTGCCAGTAGTATCAACAGGGGGACTTCTCAGCCCCAGCATTTT	TRBJ1-5	NA	TRBV19	15	TRBD1
CASSLGPMNTEAFF	TGTGCCAGCAGCTTGGGCCCAATGAACACTGAAGCTTTCTTT	TRBJ1-1	NA	TRBV7-3	14	NA
CSVVTPRGTDTQYF	TGCAGCGTTGTGACCCCCCGGGGTACAGATACGCAGTATTTT	TRBJ2-3	NA	TRBV29-1	14	NA
CASSLAPGLRWGVNTEAFF	TGCGCCAGCAGCCTCGCCCCCGGTCTTCGGTGGGGGGTGAACACTGAAGCTTTCTTT	TRBJ1-1	NA	TRBV4-1	19	NA
CASSFPGLAGDSADTQYF	TGTGCCAGCAGCTTTCCGGGACTAGCGGGAGACAGCGCAGATACGCAGTATTTT	TRBJ2-3	NA	TRBV7-2	18	TRBD2
CASSLAEGNTIYF	TGTGCCAGCAGTTTGGCCGAAGGAAACACCATATATTTT	TRBJ1-3	NA	TRBV12-3/TRBV12-4	13	NA
CASETGYNEQFF	TGTGCCAGCGAGACAGGGTATAATGAGCAGTTCTTC	TRBJ2-1	once	TRBV2	12	TRBD1
CASTLGAEDTQYF	TGTGCCAGCACTCTAGGGGCAGAGGATACGCAGTATTTT	TRBJ2-3	NA	TRBV7-2	13	NA
CASSIQGFPTDTQYF	TGTGCCAGTAGTATTCAGGGTTTCCCCACAGATACGCAGTATTTT	TRBJ2-3	NA	TRBV19	15	NA
CATSRSGGVGQPQHF	TGTGCCACCAGCAGATCTGGGGGGGTGGGCCAGCCCCAGCATTTT	TRBJ1-5	few	TRBV15	15	NA
CASGEGTGELFF	TGCGCCAGCGGGGAGGGCACCGGGGAGCTGTTTTTT	TRBJ2-2	NA	TRBV4-1	12	TRBD2
CASSPGQVTYNEQFF	TGCGCCAGCAGCCCGGGACAGGTGACCTACAATGAGCAGTTCTTC	TRBJ2-1	NA	TRBV5-1	15	TRBD1
CASSPWDSYSRVQYF	TGTGCCAGCAGTCCGTGGGACAGCTACTCAAGAGTCCAGTACTTC	TRBJ2-5	few	TRBV27	15	TRBD1
CASSLNRGKHF	TGTGCCAGCAGTTTAAACAGGGGGAAGCATTTT	TRBJ1-5	NA	TRBV28	11	TRBD1
CASSSSGGRAHQPQHF	TGTGCCAGCAGCTCCAGCGGGGGGAGGGCCCATCAGCCCCAGCATTTT	TRBJ1-5	NA	TRBV7-2	16	NA
CASSPRTSGNNEQFF	TGTGCCAGCAGTCCCAGGACTAGCGGAAACAATGAGCAGTTCTTC	TRBJ2-1	NA	TRBV2	15	TRBD2
CASSLVRLALDNEQFF	TGTGCCAGCAGCTTAGTTAGACTAGCCTTAGACAATGAGCAGTTCTTC	TRBJ2-1	NA	TRBV7-2	16	TRBD2
CASSSSASYEQYF	TGCGCCAGCAGCTCCTCCGCGAGCTACGAGCAGTACTTC	TRBJ2-7	NA	TRBV5-1	13	NA
CASSMLDRGGYTF	TGTGCCAGTAGTATGTTGGACAGGGGCGGCTACACCTTC	TRBJ1-2	NA	TRBV19	13	TRBD1
CASRKQGADGYTF	TGTGCCAGCAGAAAGCAGGGGGCGGATGGCTACACCTTC	TRBJ1-2	once	TRBV6-5	13	TRBD1
CASSQVSGTGYGYTF	TGCGCCAGCAGCCAAGTTTCCGGGACAGGGTATGGCTACACCTTC	TRBJ1-2	NA	TRBV4-1	15	TRBD1
CASSYLSGASTDTQYF	TGTGCCAGCAGTTACCTTAGCGGGGCGAGCACAGATACGCAGTATTTT	TRBJ2-3	NA	TRBV6-5	16	TRBD2
CASARERYGYTF	TGTGCCAGCGCGCGGGAACGGTATGGCTACACCTTC	TRBJ1-2	once	TRBV6-5	12	NA
CASSYAGVGGTEAFF	TGTGCCAGCAGTTACGCCGGGGTAGGGGGAACTGAAGCTTTCTTT	TRBJ1-1	NA	TRBV6-6	15	NA
CASSEARGWNTEAFF	TGTGCCAGCAGTGAAGCAAGGGGGTGGAACACTGAAGCTTTCTTT	TRBJ1-1	NA	TRBV6-1	15	NA
CASSQSDFEETQYF	TGTGCCAGCAGCCAATCAGACTTCGAGGAGACCCAGTACTTC	TRBJ2-5	NA	TRBV14	14	NA
CASSRPTSHEQFF	TGTGCCAGCAGCCGTCCGACTAGTCATGAGCAGTTCTTC	TRBJ2-1	once	TRBV14	13	NA
CASNTDRYTEAFF	TGTGCCAGTAATACAGACCGTTACACTGAAGCTTTCTTT	TRBJ1-1	NA	TRBV19	13	NA
CASSRQGNEQFF	TGTGCCAGCTCACGGCAGGGCAATGAGCAGTTCTTC	TRBJ2-1	NA	TRBV18	12	NA
CASRRANTGELFF	TGTGCCAGCAGGAGAGCGAACACCGGGGAGCTGTTTTTT	TRBJ2-2	NA	TRBV9	13	NA
CASSTPRDRANYGYTF	TGTGCCAGCAGTACGCCCCGGGACAGGGCCAACTATGGCTACACCTTC	TRBJ1-2	NA	TRBV6-6	16	TRBD1
CASRISLQGLNEKLFF	TGTGCCAGTAGGATTAGCCTCCAGGGGCTTAATGAAAAACTGTTTTTT	TRBJ1-4	NA	TRBV19	16	NA
CASSFTQTGFGYTF	TGCGCCAGCAGCTTTACCCAGACAGGGTTTGGCTACACCTTC	TRBJ1-2	few	TRBV5-1	14	TRBD1